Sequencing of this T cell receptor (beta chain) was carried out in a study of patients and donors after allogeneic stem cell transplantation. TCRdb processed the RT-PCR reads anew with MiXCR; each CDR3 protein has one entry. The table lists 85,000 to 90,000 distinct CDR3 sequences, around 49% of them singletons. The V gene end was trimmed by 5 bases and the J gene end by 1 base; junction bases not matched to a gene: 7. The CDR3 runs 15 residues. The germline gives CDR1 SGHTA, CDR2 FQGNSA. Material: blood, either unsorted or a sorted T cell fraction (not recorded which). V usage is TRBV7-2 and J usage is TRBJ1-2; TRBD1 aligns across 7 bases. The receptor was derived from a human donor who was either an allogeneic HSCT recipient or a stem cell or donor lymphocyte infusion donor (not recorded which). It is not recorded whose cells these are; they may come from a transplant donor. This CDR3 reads CASSHRQGSNYGYTF. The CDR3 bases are TGTGCCAGCAGCCACAGACAGGGAAGTAACTATGGCTACACCTTC.